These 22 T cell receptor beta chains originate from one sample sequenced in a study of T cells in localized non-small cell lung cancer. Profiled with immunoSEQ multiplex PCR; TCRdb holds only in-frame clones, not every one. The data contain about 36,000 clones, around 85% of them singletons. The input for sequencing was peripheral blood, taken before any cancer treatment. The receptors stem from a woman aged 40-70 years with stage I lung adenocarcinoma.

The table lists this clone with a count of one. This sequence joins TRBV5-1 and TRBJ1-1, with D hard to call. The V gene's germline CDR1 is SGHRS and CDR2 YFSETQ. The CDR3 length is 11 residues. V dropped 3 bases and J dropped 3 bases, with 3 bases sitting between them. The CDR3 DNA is TGCGCCAGCAGCTCGGACACTGAAGCTTTCTTT. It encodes CASSSDTEAFF. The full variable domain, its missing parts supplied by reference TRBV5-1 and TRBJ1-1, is KAGVTQTPRYLIKTRGQQVTLSCSPISGHRSVSWYQQTPGQGLQFLFEYFSETQRNKGNFPGRFSGRQFSNSRSEMNVSTLELGDSALYLCASSSDTEAFFGQGTRLTVV.

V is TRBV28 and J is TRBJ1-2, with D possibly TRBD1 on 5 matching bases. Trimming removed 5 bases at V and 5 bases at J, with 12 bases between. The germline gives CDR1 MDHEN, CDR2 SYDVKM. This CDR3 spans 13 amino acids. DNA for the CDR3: TGTGCCAGCAGTGATGGGGGGTGGTATGGCTACACCTTC. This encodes CASSDGGWYGYTF.

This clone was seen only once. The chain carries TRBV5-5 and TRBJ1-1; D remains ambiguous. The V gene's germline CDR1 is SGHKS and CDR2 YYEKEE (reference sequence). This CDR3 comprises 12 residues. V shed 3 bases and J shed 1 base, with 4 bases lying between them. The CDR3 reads CASSSSNTEAFF. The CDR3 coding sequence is TGTGCCAGCAGCTCTTCGAACACTGAAGCTTTCTTT.

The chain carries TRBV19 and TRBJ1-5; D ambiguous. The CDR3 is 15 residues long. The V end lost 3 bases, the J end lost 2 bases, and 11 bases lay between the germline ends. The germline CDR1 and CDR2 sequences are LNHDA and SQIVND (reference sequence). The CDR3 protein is CASSISLRGNQPQHF. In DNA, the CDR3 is TGTGCCAGTAGTATTTCCTTACGGGGCAATCAGCCCCAGCATTTT.

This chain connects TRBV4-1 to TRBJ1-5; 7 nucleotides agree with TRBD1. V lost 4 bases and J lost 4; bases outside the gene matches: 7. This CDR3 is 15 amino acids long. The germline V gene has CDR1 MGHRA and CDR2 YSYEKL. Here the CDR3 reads CASSPGTDWNQPQHF. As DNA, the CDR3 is TGCGCCAGCAGCCCGGGGACAGACTGGAATCAGCCCCAGCATTTT.

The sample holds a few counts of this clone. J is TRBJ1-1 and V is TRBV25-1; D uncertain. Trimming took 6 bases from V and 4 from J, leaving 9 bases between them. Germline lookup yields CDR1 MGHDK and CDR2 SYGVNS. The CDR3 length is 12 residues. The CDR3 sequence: CASSPGSTEAFF. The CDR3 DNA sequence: TGTGCCAGCAGCCCTGGGTCCACTGAAGCTTTCTTT.

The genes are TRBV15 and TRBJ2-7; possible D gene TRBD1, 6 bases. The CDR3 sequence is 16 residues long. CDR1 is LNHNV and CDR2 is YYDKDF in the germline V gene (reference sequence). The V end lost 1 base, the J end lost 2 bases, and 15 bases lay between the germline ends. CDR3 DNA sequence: TGTGCCACCAGCAGAGTTGGTGGGGGCTTTCCCTACGAGCAGTACTTC. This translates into CATSRVGGGFPYEQYF.

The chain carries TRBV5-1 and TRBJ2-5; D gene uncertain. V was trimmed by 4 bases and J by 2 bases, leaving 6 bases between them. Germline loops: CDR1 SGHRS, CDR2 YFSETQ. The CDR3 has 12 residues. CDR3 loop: CASSPNQETQYF. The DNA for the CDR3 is TGCGCCAGCAGCCCGAATCAAGAGACCCAGTACTTC.

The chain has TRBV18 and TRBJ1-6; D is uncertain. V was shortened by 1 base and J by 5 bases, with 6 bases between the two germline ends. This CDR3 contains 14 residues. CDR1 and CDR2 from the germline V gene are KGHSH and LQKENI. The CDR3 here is CASSPQQDNSPLHF. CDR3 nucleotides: TGTGCCAGCTCACCACAGCAGGATAATTCACCCCTCCACTTT.

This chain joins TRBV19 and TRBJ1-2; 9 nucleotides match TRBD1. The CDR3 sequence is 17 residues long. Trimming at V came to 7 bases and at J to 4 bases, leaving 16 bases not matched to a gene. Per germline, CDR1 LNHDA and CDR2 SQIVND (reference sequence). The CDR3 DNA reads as TGTGCCAGTACCAGTCCCCCTAACAGGGGGCATATCTATGGCTACACCTTC. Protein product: CASTSPPNRGHIYGYTF.

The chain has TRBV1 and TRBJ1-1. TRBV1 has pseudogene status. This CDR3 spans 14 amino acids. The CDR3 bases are TGCACCAGCAGCCAAGGTGCTGGGAACACTGAAGCTTTCTTT. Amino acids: CTSSQGAGNTEAFF.

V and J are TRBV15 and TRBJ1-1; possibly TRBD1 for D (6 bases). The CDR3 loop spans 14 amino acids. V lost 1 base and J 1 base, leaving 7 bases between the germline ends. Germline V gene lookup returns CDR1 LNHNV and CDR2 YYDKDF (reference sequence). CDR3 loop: CATSRAGENTEAFF. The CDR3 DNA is TGTGCCACCAGCAGAGCAGGGGAGAACACTGAAGCTTTCTTT.

The CDR3 is CASGALSGAGELFF. CDR3 nucleotides: TGTGCCAGCGGCGCCTTGAGCGGGGCCGGGGAGCTGTTTTTT. The genes are TRBV2 and TRBJ2-2, with TRBD2 matching over 7 bases. There are 14 residues in the CDR3. V shed 8 bases and J 6 bases; nucleotides not matched to a gene: 9. Germline V lookup: CDR1 SNHLY, CDR2 FYNNEI.

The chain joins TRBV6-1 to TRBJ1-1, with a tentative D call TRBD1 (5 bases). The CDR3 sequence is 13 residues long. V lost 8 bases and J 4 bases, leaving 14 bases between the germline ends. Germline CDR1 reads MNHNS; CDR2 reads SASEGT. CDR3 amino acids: CASASRVFTEAFF. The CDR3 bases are TGTGCCAGCGCGTCCAGGGTTTTCACTGAAGCTTTCTTT.

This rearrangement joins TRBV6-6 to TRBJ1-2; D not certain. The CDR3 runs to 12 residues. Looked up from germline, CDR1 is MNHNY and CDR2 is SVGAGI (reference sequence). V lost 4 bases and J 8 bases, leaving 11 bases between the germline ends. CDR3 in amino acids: CASSLRAYGYTF. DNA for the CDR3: TGTGCCAGCAGTTTAAGGGCGTACGGCTACACCTTC.

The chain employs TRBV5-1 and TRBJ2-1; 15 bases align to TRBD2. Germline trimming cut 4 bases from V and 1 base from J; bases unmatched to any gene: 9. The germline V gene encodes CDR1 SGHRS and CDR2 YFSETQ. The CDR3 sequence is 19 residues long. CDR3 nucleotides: TGCGCCAGCAGCATAGCCCCGGGACTAGCGGGGGGATCCTACAATGAGCAGTTCTTC. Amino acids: CASSIAPGLAGGSYNEQFF.

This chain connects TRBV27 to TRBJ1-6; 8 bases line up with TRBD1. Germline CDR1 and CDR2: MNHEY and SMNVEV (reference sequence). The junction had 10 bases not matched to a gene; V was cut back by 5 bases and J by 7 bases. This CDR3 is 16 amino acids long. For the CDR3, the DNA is TGTGCCAGCAGTCCCCGGCGGACAGGGAACAATTCACCCCTCCACTTT. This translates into CASSPRRTGNNSPLHF.

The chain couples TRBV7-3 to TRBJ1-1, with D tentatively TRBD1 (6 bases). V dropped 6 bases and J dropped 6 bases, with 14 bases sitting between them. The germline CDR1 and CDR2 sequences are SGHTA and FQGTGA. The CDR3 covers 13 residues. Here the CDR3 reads CASSFAQGAEAFF. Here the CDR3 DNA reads TGTGCCAGCAGTTTCGCACAGGGCGCTGAAGCTTTCTTT.

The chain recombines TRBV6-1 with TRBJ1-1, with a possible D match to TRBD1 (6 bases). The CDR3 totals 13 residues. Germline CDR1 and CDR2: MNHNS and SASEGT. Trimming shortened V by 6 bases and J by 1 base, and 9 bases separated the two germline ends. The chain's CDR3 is CASRLQGNTEAFF. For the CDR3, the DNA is TGTGCCAGCAGATTACAGGGGAACACTGAAGCTTTCTTT.

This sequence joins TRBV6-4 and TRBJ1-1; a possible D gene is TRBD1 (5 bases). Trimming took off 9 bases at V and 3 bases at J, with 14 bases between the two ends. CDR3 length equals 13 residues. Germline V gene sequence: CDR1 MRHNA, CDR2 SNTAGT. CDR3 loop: CASSREVYTEAFF. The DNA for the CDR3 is TGTGCCAGTTCCAGGGAGGTGTACACTGAAGCTTTCTTT.

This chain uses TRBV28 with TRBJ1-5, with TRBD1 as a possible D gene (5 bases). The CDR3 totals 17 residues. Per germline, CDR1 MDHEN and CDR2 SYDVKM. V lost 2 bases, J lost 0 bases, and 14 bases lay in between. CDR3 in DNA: TGTGCCAGCAGTTTAAGGCTGACAGCTTATAGCAATCAGCCCCAGCATTTT. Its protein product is CASSLRLTAYSNQPQHF.

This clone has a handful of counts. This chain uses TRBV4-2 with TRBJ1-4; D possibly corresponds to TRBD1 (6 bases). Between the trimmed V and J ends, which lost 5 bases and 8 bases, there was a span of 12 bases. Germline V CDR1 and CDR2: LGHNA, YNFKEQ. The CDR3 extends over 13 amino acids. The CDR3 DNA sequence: TGTGCCAGCAGCAGGGGGGGCATAGAAAAACTGTTTTTT. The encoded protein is CASSRGGIEKLFF.